The T cell receptor beta chain described here comes from a study of STAT5B mutations in CD4+ large granular lymphocyte leukemia. Whole-study findings and limits: TRBV06-family usage was enriched in top patient clones (8/27) versus controls (2/35).

Details on this clone: Antigen unknown.

Germline values: CDR1 SGHNT, CDR2 YYREEE (reference sequence). The CDR3 consists of 13 residues. Trimming removed 2 bases from V and 6 bases from J; junction bases left unmatched: 3. Method: immunoSEQ multiplex PCR; TCRdb's copy keeps in-frame clones and lacks some. The sample lists about 38,000 clones, 70% to 80% occurring once. Healthy controls were blood donor buffy coats. The specimen sequenced was CD4+ T cells from blood buffy coats. This rearrangement joins TRBV5-4 to TRBJ2-7; 9 bases are shared with TRBD1. The clonotype originates from a human donor in good health. The CDR3 sequence: CASSFRDRVEQYF. The CDR3, as DNA: TGTGCCAGCAGCTTCCGGGACAGGGTCGAGCAGTACTTC.